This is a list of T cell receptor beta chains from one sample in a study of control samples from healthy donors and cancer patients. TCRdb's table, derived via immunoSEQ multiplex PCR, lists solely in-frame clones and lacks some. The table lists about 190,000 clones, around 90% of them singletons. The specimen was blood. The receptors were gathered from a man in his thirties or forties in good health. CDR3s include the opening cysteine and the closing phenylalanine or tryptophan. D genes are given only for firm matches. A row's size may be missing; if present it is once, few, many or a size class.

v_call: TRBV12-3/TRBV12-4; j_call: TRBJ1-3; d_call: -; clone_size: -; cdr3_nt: TGTGCCAGCAAGGGGCAGGCTGGAAACACCATATATTTT; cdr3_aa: CASKGQAGNTIYF
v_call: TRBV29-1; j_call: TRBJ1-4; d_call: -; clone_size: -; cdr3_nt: TGCAGCGCCCGATCCGGGCCCGAGGAAAAACTGTTTTTT; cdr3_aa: CSARSGPEEKLFF
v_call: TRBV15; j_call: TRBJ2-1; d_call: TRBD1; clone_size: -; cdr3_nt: TGTGCCACCAGCTGGGACAGGCTACACAATGAGCAGTTCTTC; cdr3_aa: CATSWDRLHNEQFF
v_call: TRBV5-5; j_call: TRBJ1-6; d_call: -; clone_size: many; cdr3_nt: TGTGCCAGCAGCTTGGGTGGAAGGAGCTCCTATAATTCACCCCTCCACTTT; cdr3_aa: CASSLGGRSSYNSPLHF
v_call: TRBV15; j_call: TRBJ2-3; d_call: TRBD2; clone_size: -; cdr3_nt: TGTGCCACCAGCAGGGGAGGGGTTCGACAAAGCACAGATACGCAGTATTTT; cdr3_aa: CATSRGGVRQSTDTQYF
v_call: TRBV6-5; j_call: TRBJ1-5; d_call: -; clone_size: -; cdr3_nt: TGTGCCAGCAGTAGGGACGGTAGCAATCAGCCCCAGCATTTT; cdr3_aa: CASSRDGSNQPQHF
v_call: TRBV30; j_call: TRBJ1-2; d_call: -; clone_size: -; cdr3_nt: TGTGCCTGGAGTGTACGGGGATCTTGGGTCTCTAACTATGGCTACACCTTC; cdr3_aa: CAWSVRGSWVSNYGYTF
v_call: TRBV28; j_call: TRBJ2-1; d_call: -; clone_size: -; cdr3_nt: TGTGCCAGCAGCTACACGGGACCCTCGCAGAATGAGCAGTTCTTC; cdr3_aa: CASSYTGPSQNEQFF
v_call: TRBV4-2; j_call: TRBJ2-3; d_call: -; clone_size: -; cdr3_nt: TGTGCCAGCAGCCAACCTCAGGGGGATACGCAGTATTTT; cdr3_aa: CASSQPQGDTQYF
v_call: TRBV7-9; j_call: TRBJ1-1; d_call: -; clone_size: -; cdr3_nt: TGTGCCAGCAGCTTAGCAAACAGGAAAAACACTGAAGCTTTCTTT; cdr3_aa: CASSLANRKNTEAFF
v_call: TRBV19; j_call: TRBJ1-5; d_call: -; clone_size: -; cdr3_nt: TGTGCCAGTAGTATACAAGGGGTTGAGAATCAGCCCCAGCATTTT; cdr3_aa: CASSIQGVENQPQHF
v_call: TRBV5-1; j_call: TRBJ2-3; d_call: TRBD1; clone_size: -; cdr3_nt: TGCGCCAGCAGCCCCTCGAGGACAGGGCGCGCAGATACGCAGTATTTT; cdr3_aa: CASSPSRTGRADTQYF
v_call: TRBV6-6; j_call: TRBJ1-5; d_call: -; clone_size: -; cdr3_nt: TGTGCCAGCAGTCTGGGGGGAAGCAATCAGCCCCAGCATTTT; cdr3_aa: CASSLGGSNQPQHF
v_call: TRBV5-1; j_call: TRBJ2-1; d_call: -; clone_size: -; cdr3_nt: TGCGCCAGCAGCCGGGGGTGGGACGGCTACAATGAGCAGTTCTTC; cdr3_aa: CASSRGWDGYNEQFF
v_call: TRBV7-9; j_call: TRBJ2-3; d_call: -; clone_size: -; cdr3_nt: TGTGCCAGCAGCGCCATACTAGATACGCAGTATTTT; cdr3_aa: CASSAILDTQYF
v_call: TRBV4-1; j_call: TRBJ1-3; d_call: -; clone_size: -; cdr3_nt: TGCGCCAGCAGCCAAGATCCCCCTGGAAGCTCTGGAAACACCATATATTTT; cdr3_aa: CASSQDPPGSSGNTIYF
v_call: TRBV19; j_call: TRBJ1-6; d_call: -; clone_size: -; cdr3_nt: TGTGCCAGTAGTTCCGGACAGCGGGCAATTTCACCCCTCCACTTT; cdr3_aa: CASSSGQRAISPLHF
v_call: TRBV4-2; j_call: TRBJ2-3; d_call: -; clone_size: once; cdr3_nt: TGTGCCAGCAGCCGCGGGGGCGGGGGTGGCACAGATACGCAGTATTTT; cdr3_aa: CASSRGGGGGTDTQYF
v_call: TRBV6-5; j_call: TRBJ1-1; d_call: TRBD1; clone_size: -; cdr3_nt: TGTGCCAGCAGTTCAGGGGGCCGTTACACTGAAGCTTTCTTT; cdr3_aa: CASSSGGRYTEAFF
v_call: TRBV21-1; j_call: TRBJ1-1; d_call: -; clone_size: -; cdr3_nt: -; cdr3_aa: CASSKRKGTGGFASGSEAFF
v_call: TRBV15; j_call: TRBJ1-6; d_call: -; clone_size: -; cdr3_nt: TGTGCCACCAGCAGCCGGATCTCCTATAATTCACCCCTCCACTTT; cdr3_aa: CATSSRISYNSPLHF
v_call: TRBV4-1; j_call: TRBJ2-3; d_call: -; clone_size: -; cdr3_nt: TGCGCCAGCAGCGAGGCGGGGAGGCGATCCACAGATACGCAGTATTTT; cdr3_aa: CASSEAGRRSTDTQYF
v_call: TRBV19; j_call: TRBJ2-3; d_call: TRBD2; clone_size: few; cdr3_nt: TGTGCCAGTAGCTCAGCGGGGGGAACAGATACGCAGTATTTT; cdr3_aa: CASSSAGGTDTQYF
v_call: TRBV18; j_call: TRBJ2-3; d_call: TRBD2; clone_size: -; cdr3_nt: TGTGCCAGCTCAGCTAATAGCGGGGCGAGAGATACGCAGTATTTT; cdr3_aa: CASSANSGARDTQYF
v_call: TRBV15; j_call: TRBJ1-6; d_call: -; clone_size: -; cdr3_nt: TGTGCCACCAGCAGAGAACAGGGTAATTCACCCCTCCACTTT; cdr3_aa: CATSREQGNSPLHF
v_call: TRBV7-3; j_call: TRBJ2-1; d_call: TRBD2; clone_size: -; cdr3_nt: TGTGCCAGCAGCCCTCCGGGACTAGCTTCCAATGAGCAGTTCTTC; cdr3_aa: CASSPPGLASNEQFF
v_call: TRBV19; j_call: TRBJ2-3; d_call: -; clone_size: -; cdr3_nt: TGTGCCAGTAGTATAACGGGGGGCGGGGGAGATACGCAGTATTTT; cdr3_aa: CASSITGGGGDTQYF
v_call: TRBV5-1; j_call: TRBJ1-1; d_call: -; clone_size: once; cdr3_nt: TGCGCCAGCAGCTTGGGGGGGCAGAACACTGAAGCTTTCTTT; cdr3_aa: CASSLGGQNTEAFF
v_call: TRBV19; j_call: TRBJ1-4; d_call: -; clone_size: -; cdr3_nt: TGTGCCAGTAAGGAACTCGGGGGAAGGACTCTCGGAAAACTGTTTTTT; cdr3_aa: CASKELGGRTLGKLFF
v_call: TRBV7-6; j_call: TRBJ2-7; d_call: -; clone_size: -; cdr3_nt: TGTGCCAGCAGCTTAGCGGCGGGGGCAGGTTACGAGCAGTACTTC; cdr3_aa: CASSLAAGAGYEQYF
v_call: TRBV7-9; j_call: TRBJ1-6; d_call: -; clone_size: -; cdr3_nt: TGTGCCAGCAGCCCGGATGGCAGGGATAATTCACCCCTCCACTTT; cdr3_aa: CASSPDGRDNSPLHF
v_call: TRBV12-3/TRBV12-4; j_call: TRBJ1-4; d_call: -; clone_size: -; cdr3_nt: TGTGCCAGCAAAGGCCGGGTTGAAAAACTGTTTTTT; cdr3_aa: CASKGRVEKLFF
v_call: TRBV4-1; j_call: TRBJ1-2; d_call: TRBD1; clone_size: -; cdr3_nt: TGCGCCAGCAGCCAAGCGGGACAGACTAACTATGGCTACACCTTC; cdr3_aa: CASSQAGQTNYGYTF
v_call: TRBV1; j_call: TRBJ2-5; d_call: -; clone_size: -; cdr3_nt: TGCACCAGCCGAGCCGCCGGTAGAGGGGGCCTAAAGACCCAGTACTTC; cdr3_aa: CTSRAAGRGGLKTQYF
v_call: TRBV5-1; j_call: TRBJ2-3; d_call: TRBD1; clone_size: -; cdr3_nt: TGCGCCAGCAGCACCCGGACAGGGGCAGATACGCAGTATTTT; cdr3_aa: CASSTRTGADTQYF